What follows describes a single T cell receptor beta chain. This record belongs to a study of OX40 agonist ivuxolimab in advanced cancers. The wider study: One patient with hepatocellular carcinoma and two with cutaneous melanoma, three in all, had partial responses.

This CDR3 has 14 amino acids. V was cut by 5 bases and J by 1 base, with 11 bases left in between. Germline assignment: CDR1 SGHAT and CDR2 FQNNGV. Profiling relied on immunoSEQ multiplex PCR, and the TCRdb table lists in-frame clones only, not all of them. Seen here are about 100,000 clones, around 93% observed once, and the top ten hold over 0.6%. The chain couples TRBV11-2 to TRBJ2-5, with D unresolved. Sample: CD4+ or CD8+ T cells sorted from blood, taken in a trial of the OX40 agonist ivuxolimab. The sequence derives from an adult with an advanced solid tumor such as melanoma, head and neck, liver or kidney cancer. Here the CDR3 DNA reads TGTGCCAGCAGCATTTCCCGGGTCCAAGAGACCCAGTACTTC. Its translation: CASSISRVQETQYF.